This T cell receptor beta chain was recorded in a study of OX40 agonist ivuxolimab in advanced cancers. With 2 bases clipped from V and 9 bases from J, the junction kept 11 bases outside the gene matches. The CDR3 sequence is 16 residues long. TCRdb's table, derived via immunoSEQ multiplex PCR, lists solely in-frame clones and lacks some. This table has about 21,000 clones, 70% to 90% appearing once. This TCR came from an adult with an advanced solid tumor such as melanoma, head and neck, liver or kidney cancer. The J gene is TRBJ2-1, the V gene TRBV23-1, with 9 bases lining up with TRBD2. Being an ORF, TRBV23-1 has a function that is uncertain. The material sequenced was CD4+ or CD8+ T cells sorted from blood, taken in a trial of the OX40 agonist ivuxolimab. The CDR3 region has the DNA TGCGCCAGCAGTCAAATAAATAGCGGGAGACGCAGTGAGCAGTTCTTC. This codes for CASSQINSGRRSEQFF.